The clone carrying this T cell receptor (beta chain) was detected many times. The antigen remains undetermined. MiXCR was run by TCRdb on the 5' RACE reads, yielding one entry per CDR3 protein. The repertoire holds more than 250,000 distinct CDR3 sequences, with around 7.6% as singletons. The V gene lost 3 bases and the J gene lost 2 bases, with 4 bases spanning the gap. The CDR3 loop spans 12 amino acids. Germline CDR1 and CDR2: DFQATT and SNEGSKA (reference sequence). The data belong to a study of CD8 T cells in ankylosing spondylitis. Study-level results: Roughly eight highly homologous variants formed a TCR beta motif that appeared characteristic of ankylosing spondylitis blood.

The sequence came from a male donor with ankylosing spondylitis. Sequencing input: blood, either unsorted or a sorted T cell fraction (not recorded which). V gene TRBV20-1 combines with J gene TRBJ2-2, with D unclear. The CDR3 loop reads CSASGNTGELFF. CDR3 bases: TGCAGTGCTAGTGGAAACACCGGGGAGCTGTTTTTT.